One and the same sample provided the 13 T cell receptor beta chains below, sequenced in a study of response to subunit inactivated influenza vaccine. TCRdb ran MiXCR on the RT-PCR reads and lists one entry per CDR3 protein. The top ten hold 12% of the sample, which has about 480,000 distinct CDR3 sequences, approximately 11% seen once. The specimen comprised PBMCs from blood, sampled 45 days after vaccination. These receptors were obtained from a man aged 50 to 59 who received an inactivated influenza vaccine.

This clonotype was detected many times. The rearrangement joins TRBV6-5 to TRBJ1-4; a possible D gene is TRBD1 (6 bases). V lost 2 bases and J lost 3, with 10 bases in between. This CDR3 is 15 amino acids long. The germline V gene encodes CDR1 MNHEY and CDR2 SVGAGI. CDR3: CASSYGGGPNEKLFF. The CDR3 DNA follows: TGTGCCAGCAGTTACGGAGGGGGGCCTAATGAAAAACTGTTTTTT.

The genes are TRBV7-9 and TRBJ2-1; no clear D. With 1 base removed from V and 8 bases from J, the gap between germline ends came to 15 bases. Germline V gives CDR1 SEHNR, CDR2 FQNEAQ (reference sequence). The CDR3 totals 15 residues. DNA of the CDR3: TGTGCCAGCAGCTTAGTTCCGGAACGTGGAGATGAGCAGTTCTTC. It is translated as CASSLVPERGDEQFF.

The chain recombines TRBV28 with TRBJ2-5; the D gene is possibly TRBD1 (6 bases). V lost 7 bases and J lost 4, with 10 bases in between. The CDR3 covers 12 residues. CDR1 MDHEN and CDR2 SYDVKM come from the germline V gene. The CDR3 spells CASTSGVETQYF. The CDR3 nucleotides read TGTGCCAGCACTTCAGGGGTAGAGACCCAGTACTTC.

This clonotype was counted many times. The chain couples TRBV12-3 or TRBV12-4 to TRBJ2-4; no definite D call. The length of the CDR3 is 14 residues. Trimming shortened V by 1 base and J by 2 bases, and 6 bases separated the two germline ends. Here the CDR3 reads CASSLGGSKNIQYF. In DNA form, the CDR3 reads TGTGCCAGCAGTTTAGGAGGTTCCAAAAACATTCAGTACTTC.

This clonotype was detected many times. The chain recombines TRBV12-3 or TRBV12-4 with TRBJ2-2; D is possibly TRBD1 (6 bases). V was shortened by 5 bases and J by 4 bases, with 14 bases between the two germline ends. This CDR3 contains 15 residues. In nucleotides, the CDR3 is TGTGCCAGCAGTCCGAGACAGGCGGGCACCGGGGAGCTGTTTTTT. This codes for CASSPRQAGTGELFF.

This clonotype was picked up a small number of times. The chain uses TRBV20-1 and TRBJ1-1; D may be TRBD1 (5 bases). V lost 5 bases, J lost 2 bases, and 15 bases lay in between. The CDR3 covers 14 residues. CDR1 DFQATT and CDR2 SNEGSKA come from the germline V gene (reference sequence). CDR3 sequence: CSALVGVPNTEAFF. The CDR3 nucleotides are TGCAGTGCTCTAGTAGGGGTTCCTAACACTGAAGCTTTCTTT.

This clonotype was observed a handful of times. This chain links TRBV12-3 or TRBV12-4 with TRBJ1-5; 7 bases align to TRBD1. After removal of 6 bases from V and 7 bases from J, the junction contained 9 bases not matched to a gene. This CDR3 has 14 residues. CDR3 residues: CASSTGEGWQPQHF. The CDR3 nucleotides read TGTGCCAGCAGCACAGGGGAAGGTTGGCAGCCCCAGCATTTT.

The V call is TRBV7-9, the J call TRBJ1-6, with D perhaps matching TRBD1 (5 bases). The V end lost 4 bases, the J end lost 4 bases, and 14 bases lay between the germline ends. CDR3 size: 16 residues. The germline V gene has CDR1 SEHNR and CDR2 FQNEAQ (reference sequence). DNA for the CDR3: TGTGCCAGCAGCTCTCCCCAGGGCGAGTATAATTCACCCCTCCACTTT. This codes for CASSSPQGEYNSPLHF.

This chain connects TRBV6-6 to TRBJ2-1; tentative D call: TRBD2 (5 bases). CDR3 length equals 13 residues. Trimming removed 0 bases at V and 9 bases at J, with 9 bases between. Germline values: CDR1 MNHNY, CDR2 SVGAGI (reference sequence). The CDR3 nucleotides are TGTGCCAGCAGTTACTCGGCGGGTGGTGAGCAGTTCTTC. Encoded protein: CASSYSAGGEQFF.

This clonotype has ten or more counts. The rearrangement joins TRBV20-1 to TRBJ2-7; possibly TRBD1 or TRBD2 for D (5 bases each). CDR3 length: 17 residues. Per germline, CDR1 DFQATT and CDR2 SNEGSKA (reference sequence). Between the trimmed V and J ends, which lost 6 bases and 1 base, there was a span of 25 bases. The CDR3 protein is CSANGAPSSVSSYEQYF. CDR3 DNA: TGCAGTGCCAACGGGGCGCCTAGCAGCGTTAGTTCCTACGAGCAGTACTTC.

The V gene is TRBV7-6, the J gene TRBJ1-3; D unclear. Germline V gene lookup returns CDR1 SGHVS and CDR2 FNYEAQ. The CDR3 totals 14 residues. V lost 5 bases to trimming and J lost 3 bases, with 11 bases between them. CDR3: CASSPDYLGNTIYF. CDR3 nucleotide sequence: TGTGCCAGCAGCCCCGACTACCTTGGAAACACCATATATTTT.

The chain combines TRBV4-1 with TRBJ2-2; D is perhaps TRBD1 (6 bases). CDR1 MGHRA and CDR2 YSYEKL come from the germline V gene. CDR3 length: 16 residues. Trimming took 0 bases from V and 1 from J, leaving 9 bases between them. The CDR3 nucleotides read TGCGCCAGCAGCCAAGACGGGACAAGGAACACCGGGGAGCTGTTTTTT. This codes for CASSQDGTRNTGELFF.

A word on this clonotype: A much larger clone lies one base from this, so it may be a read error. The V gene is TRBV20-1, the J gene TRBJ2-5; TRBD2 agrees at 9 bases. V lost 3 bases, J lost 2 bases, and 10 bases stayed unmatched. The germline V gene has CDR1 DFQATT and CDR2 SNEGSKA (reference sequence). This CDR3 has 16 amino acids. The CDR3 here is CSASEFASGAQETQYF. The CDR3 nucleotides read TGCAGTGCTAGCGAATTCGCTAGCGGGGCACAAGAGACCCAGTACTTC.